This is a list of T cell receptor beta chains from one sample in a study of T-cell reconstitution after alpha-beta-depleted transplantation in children. TCRdb reprocessed the PCR reads via MiXCR and lists one record per CDR3 protein. Seen here are about 300,000 distinct CDR3 sequences, approximately 7.3% observed once, and the top ten hold over 7.5%. Sequencing used peripheral blood, obtained 360 days after TCRalphabeta/CD19-depleted stem cell transplant. The receptor set was obtained from a female patient under 10 years old who had a stem cell transplant for Fanconi anemia, so the T cells may come from the graft donor. Each CDR3 is given with its conserved first and last residue.

J gene	V gene	CDR3 length	CDR3 protein
TRBJ2-3	TRBV18	12	CASSPSSDTQYF
TRBJ2-5	TRBV5-5	13	CASRHPVQETQYF
TRBJ2-6	TRBV9	18	CASSPNKTTKSGANVLTF
TRBJ1-1	TRBV7-6	15	CASSLRSAGGTEAFF
TRBJ2-2	TRBV6-2/TRBV6-3	13	CASRWGAAGELFF
TRBJ2-1	TRBV28	15	CASSLRGAFYNEQFF
TRBJ2-7	TRBV6-1	14	CASSQQGPSYEQYF
TRBJ2-5	TRBV28	16	CASSGLGTSGSETQYF
TRBJ2-2	TRBV28	16	CASSLGTGLVTGELFF
TRBJ2-1	TRBV7-3	17	CASSLTFPGTSNNEQFF
TRBJ2-1	TRBV20-1	15	CSATPGLAGNNEQFF
TRBJ1-6	TRBV3-1	16	CASSEGQGWNNSPLHF
TRBJ2-7	TRBV29-1	14	CSVTGTGFSYEQYF
TRBJ2-7	TRBV20-1	15	CSARYPGLESYEQYF
TRBJ1-1	TRBV12-3/TRBV12-4	15	CASSPGPPPNTEAFF
TRBJ2-7	TRBV21-1	13	CASSKWELHEQYF